A single T cell receptor (beta chain) is shown here with its context. Genes here carry mouse names. Read coverage stops 4 residues before the CDR3 terminus; the germline J gene supplies the remainder. The V gene's germline CDR1 is FNHDT and CDR2 SITEND (reference sequence). V shed 4 bases, J shed 3 bases, and the junction held 2 bases outside the gene matches. CDR3 size: 13 residues. This entry is derived from a study of CD8+ T cells in alopecia areata. Study context: Female C3H/HeJ mice aged about 7-11 weeks received skin from approximately 6-13-month-old C3H/HeJ donors with spontaneous alopecia.

Following extraction, RNA underwent reverse transcription to cDNA, which served as the sequencing template. The method was immunoSEQ multiplex PCR; TCRdb's version includes in-frame clones alone and lacks a portion of them. The sample has about 5,800 clones, none seen only once. Time point reported: mouse skin 6 weeks after grafting, around onset of hair loss. Material: skin, obtained at week 6. The chain has TRBV19 and TRBJ2-5; 7 nucleotides align to TRBD2. The TCR was taken from a C3H/HeJ mouse with alopecia areata. The mouse line has the MHC haplotype H2-k. CDR3 sequence: CASSRLGQDTQYF. CDR3 bases read: TGTGCCAGCAGTCGACTGGGTCAAGAC.